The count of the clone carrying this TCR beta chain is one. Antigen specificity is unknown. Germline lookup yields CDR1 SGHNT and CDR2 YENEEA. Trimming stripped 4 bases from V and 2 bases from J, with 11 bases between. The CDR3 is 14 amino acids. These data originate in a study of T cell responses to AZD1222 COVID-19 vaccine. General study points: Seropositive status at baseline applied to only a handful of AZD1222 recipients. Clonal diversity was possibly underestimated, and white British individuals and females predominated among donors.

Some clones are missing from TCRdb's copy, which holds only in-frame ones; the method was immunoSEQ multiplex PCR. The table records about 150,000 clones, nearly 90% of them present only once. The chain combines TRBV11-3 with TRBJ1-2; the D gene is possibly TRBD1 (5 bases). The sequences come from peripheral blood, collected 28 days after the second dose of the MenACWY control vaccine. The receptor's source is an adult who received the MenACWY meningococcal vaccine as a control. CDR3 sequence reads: CASSSTTANYGYTF. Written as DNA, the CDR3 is TGTGCCAGCAGCTCGACGACAGCGAACTATGGCTACACCTTC.